This T cell receptor beta chain was identified in a study of T cell repertoires in ileal Crohn's disease. The CDR3 totals 17 residues. Trimming cost V 0 bases and J 6 bases; bases outside gene matches: 11. Germline CDR1 is SGHRS and CDR2 is YFSETQ. Data came from immunoSEQ multiplex PCR; TCRdb stores just in-frame clones and leaves some out. The repertoire holds approximately 16,000 clones, with more than 60% as singletons. For this clone: The antigen is undetermined.

The time point denotes: neoterminal ileum biopsy at postoperative endoscopy, about 6 months after surgery. Study conclusions and caveats: Sorted CD8 T cells held more high-frequency clones than CD4.

The TCR comes from an adult with Crohn's disease. The specimen sequenced was ileal tissue. V is TRBV5-1 and J is TRBJ1-2; 10 bases fit TRBD1. CDR3 sequence reads: CASSLGVPGQGKDGYTF. The DNA for the CDR3 is TGCGCCAGCAGCTTGGGTGTACCGGGACAGGGGAAGGATGGCTACACCTTC.